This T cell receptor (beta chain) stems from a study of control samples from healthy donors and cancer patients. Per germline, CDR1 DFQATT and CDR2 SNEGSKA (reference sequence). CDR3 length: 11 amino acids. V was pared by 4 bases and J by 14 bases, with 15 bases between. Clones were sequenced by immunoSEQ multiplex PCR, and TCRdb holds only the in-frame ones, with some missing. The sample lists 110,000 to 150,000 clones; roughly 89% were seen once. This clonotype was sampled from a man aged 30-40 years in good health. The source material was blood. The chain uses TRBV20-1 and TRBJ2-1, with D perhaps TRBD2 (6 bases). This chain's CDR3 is CSANSGALKFF. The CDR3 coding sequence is TGCAGTGCTAATAGCGGAGCCCTAAAGTTCTTC.